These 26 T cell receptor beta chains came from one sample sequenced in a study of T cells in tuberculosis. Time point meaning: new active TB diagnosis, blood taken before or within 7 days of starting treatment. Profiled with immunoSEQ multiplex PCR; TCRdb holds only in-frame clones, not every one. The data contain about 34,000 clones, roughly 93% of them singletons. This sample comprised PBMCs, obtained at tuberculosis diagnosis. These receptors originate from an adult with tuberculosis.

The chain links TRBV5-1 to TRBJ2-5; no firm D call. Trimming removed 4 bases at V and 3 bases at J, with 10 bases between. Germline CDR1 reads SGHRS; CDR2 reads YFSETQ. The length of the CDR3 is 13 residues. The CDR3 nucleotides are TGCGCCAGCAGCCCGTTGGCAGAAGAGACCCAGTACTTC. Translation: CASSPLAEETQYF.

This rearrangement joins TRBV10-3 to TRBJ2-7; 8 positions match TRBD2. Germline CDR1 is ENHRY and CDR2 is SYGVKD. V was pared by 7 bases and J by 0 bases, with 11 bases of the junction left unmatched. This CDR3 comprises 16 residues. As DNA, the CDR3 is TGTGCCATCAAGGTATCAAGTCGGGAGGGCTCCTACGAGCAGTACTTC. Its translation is CAIKVSSREGSYEQYF.

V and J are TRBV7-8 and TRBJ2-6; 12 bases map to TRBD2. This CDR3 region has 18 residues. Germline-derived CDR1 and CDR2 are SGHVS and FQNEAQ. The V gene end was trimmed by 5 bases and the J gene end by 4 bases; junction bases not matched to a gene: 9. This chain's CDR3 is CASSPGLAGPLGANVLTF. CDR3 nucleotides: TGTGCCAGCAGCCCGGGACTAGCGGGCCCACTGGGGGCCAACGTCCTGACTTTC.

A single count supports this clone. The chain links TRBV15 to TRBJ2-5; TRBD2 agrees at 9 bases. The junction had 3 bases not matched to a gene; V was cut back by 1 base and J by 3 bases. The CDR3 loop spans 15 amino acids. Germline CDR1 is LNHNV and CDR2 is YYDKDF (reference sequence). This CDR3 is CATSRGWTSEETQYF. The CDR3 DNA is TGTGCCACCAGCAGAGGATGGACTAGCGAAGAGACCCAGTACTTC.

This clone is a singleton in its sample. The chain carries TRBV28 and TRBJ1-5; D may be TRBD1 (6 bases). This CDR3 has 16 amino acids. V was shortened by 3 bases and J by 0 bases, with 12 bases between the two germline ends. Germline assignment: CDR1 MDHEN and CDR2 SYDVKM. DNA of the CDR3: TGTGCCAGCAGTTTGTACAGGGTCCCTAGCAATCAGCCCCAGCATTTT. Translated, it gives CASSLYRVPSNQPQHF.

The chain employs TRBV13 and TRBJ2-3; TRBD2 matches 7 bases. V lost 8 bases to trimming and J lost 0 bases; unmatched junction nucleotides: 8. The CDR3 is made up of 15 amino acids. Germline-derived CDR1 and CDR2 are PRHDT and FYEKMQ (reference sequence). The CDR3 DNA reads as TGTGCCAGCTCCCCCACTAGCGCGAGCACAGATACGCAGTATTTT. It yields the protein CASSPTSASTDTQYF.

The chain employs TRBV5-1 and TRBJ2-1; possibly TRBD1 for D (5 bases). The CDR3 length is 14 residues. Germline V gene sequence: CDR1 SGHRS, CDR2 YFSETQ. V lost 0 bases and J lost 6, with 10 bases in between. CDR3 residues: CASSLAGRFNEQFF. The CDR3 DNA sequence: TGCGCCAGCAGCTTGGCAGGGCGATTCAATGAGCAGTTCTTC.

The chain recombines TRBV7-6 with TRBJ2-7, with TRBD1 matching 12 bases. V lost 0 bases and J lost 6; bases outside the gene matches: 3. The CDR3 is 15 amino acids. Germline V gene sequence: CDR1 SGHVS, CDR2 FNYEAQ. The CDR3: CASSLAGQGAGEQYF. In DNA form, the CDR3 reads TGTGCCAGCAGCTTAGCGGGACAGGGGGCGGGCGAGCAGTACTTC.

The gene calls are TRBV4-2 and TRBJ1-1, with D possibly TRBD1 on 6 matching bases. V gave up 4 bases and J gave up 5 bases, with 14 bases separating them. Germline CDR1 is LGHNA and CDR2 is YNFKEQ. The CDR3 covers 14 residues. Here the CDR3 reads CASSPGGGKTEAFF. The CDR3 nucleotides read TGTGCCAGCAGCCCGGGGGGGGGCAAAACTGAAGCTTTCTTT.

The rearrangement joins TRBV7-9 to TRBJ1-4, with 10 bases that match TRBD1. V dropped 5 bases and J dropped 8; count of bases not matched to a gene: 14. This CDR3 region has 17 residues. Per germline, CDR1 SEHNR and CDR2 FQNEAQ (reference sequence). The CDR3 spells CASSPVGQGVEGEKLFF. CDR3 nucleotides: TGTGCCAGCAGCCCGGTCGGACAGGGGGTCGAAGGAGAAAAACTGTTTTTT.

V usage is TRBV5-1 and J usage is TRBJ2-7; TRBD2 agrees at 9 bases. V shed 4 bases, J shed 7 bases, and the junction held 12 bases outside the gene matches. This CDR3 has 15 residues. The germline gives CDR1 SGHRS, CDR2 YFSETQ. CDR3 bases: TGCGCCAGCAGCCCTTTCGCGGGAGGGCCTAGAGAGCAGTACTTC. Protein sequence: CASSPFAGGPREQYF.

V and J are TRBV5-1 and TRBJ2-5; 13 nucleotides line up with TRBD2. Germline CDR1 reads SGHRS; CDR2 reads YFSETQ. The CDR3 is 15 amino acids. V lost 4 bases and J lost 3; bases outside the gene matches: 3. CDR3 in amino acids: CASSGGTSGEETQYF. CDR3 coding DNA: TGCGCCAGCAGCGGGGGGACTAGCGGGGAAGAGACCCAGTACTTC.

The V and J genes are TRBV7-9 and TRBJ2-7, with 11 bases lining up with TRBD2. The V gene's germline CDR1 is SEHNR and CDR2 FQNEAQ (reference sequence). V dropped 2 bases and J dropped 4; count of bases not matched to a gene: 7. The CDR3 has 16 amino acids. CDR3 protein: CASSLSPGLAAYEQYF. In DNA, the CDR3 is TGTGCCAGCAGCTTATCACCGGGACTAGCGGCTTACGAGCAGTACTTC. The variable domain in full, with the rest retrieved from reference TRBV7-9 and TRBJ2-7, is DTGVSQNPRHKITKRGQNVTFRCDPISEHNRLYWYRQTLGQGPEFLTYFQNEAQLEKSRLLSDRFSAERPKGSFSTLEIQRTEQGDSAMYLCASSLSPGLAAYEQYFGPGTRLTVT.

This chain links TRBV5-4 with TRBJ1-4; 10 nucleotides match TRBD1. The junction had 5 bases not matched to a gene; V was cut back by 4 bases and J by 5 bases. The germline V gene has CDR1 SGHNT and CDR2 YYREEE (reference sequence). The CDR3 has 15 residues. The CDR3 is CASSIRDRGNEKLFF. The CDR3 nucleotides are TGTGCCAGCAGCATCCGGGACAGGGGAAATGAAAAACTGTTTTTT.

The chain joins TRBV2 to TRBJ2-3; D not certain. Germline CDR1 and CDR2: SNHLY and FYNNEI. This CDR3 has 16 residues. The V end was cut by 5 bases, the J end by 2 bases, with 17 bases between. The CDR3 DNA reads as TGTGCCAGCAGTACCCTTGTTAGCATGGACACAGATACGCAGTATTTT. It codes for CASSTLVSMDTDTQYF. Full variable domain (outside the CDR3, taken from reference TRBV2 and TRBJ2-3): EPEVTQTPSHQVTQMGQEVILRCVPISNHLYFYWYRQILGQKVEFLVSFYNNEISEKSEIFDDQFSVERPDGSNFTLKIRSTKLEDSAMYFCASSTLVSMDTDTQYFGPGTRLTVL.

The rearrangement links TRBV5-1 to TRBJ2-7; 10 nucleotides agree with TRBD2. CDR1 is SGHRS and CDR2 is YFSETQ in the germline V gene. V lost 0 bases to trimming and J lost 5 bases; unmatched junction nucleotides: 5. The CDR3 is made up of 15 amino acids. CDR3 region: CASSLALAGRDEQYF. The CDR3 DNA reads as TGCGCCAGCAGCTTGGCACTAGCGGGACGGGACGAGCAGTACTTC.

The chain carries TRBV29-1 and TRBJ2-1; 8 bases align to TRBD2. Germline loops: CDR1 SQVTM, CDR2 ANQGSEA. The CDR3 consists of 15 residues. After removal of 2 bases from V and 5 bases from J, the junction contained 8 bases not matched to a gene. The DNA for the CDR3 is TGCAGCGTTGAACTCGGGGGGGCGGGAAACAATGAGCAGTTCTTC. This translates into CSVELGGAGNNEQFF.

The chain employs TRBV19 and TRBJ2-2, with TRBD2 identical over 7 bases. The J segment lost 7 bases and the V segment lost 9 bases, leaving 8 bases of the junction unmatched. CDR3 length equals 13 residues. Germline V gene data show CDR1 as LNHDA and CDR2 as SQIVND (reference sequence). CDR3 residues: CASSSGGGGELFF. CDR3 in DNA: TGTGCCAGCTCTAGCGGTGGGGGCGGGGAGCTGTTTTTT. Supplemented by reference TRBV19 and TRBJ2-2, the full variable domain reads DGGITQSPKYLFRKEGQNVTLSCEQNLNHDAMYWYRQDPGQGLRLIYYSQIVNDFQKGDIAEGYSVSREKKESFPLTVTSAQKNPTAFYLCASSSGGGGELFFGEGSRLTVL.

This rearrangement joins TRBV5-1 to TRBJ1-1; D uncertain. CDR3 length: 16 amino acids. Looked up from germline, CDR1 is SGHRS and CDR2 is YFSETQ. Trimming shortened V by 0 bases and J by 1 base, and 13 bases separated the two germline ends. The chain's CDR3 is CASSLVSGQTNTEAFF. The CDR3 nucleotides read TGCGCCAGCAGCTTGGTGTCTGGGCAAACGAACACTGAAGCTTTCTTT.

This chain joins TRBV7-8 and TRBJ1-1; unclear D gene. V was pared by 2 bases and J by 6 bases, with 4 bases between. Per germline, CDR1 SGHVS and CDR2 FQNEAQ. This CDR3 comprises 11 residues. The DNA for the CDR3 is TGTGCCAGCAGCTTAATAGCTGAAGCTTTCTTT. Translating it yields CASSLIAEAFF.

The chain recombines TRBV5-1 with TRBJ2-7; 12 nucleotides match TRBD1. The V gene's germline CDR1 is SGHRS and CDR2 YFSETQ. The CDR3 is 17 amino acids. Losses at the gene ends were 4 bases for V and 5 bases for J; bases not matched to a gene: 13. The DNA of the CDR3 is TGCGCCAGCAGCGCGAGGGGACAGGGGGCGGGGTCGGACGAGCAGTACTTC. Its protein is CASSARGQGAGSDEQYF.

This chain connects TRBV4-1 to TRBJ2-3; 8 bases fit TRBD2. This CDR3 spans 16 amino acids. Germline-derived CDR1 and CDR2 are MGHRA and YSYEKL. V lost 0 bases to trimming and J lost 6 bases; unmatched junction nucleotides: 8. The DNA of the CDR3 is TGCGCCAGCAGCCAAGACCGGGGACTAGACTCGGATACGCAGTATTTT. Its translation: CASSQDRGLDSDTQYF.

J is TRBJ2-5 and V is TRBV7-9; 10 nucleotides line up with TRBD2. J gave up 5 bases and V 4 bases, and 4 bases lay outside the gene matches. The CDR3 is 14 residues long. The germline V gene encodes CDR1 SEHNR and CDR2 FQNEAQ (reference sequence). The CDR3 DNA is TGTGCCAGCAGCTCAACTAGCGGGACTGAGACCCAGTACTTC. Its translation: CASSSTSGTETQYF. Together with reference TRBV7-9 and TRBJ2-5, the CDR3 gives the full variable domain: DTGVSQNPRHKITKRGQNVTFRCDPISEHNRLYWYRQTLGQGPEFLTYFQNEAQLEKSRLLSDRFSAERPKGSFSTLEIQRTEQGDSAMYLCASSSTSGTETQYFGPGTRLLVL.

The CDR3 region is CAILGTAEYGYTF. For the CDR3, the DNA is TGTGCCATCTTAGGGACAGCTGAATATGGCTACACCTTC. J is TRBJ1-2 and V is TRBV10-3; 7 nucleotides agree with TRBD1. CDR1 ENHRY and CDR2 SYGVKD come from the germline V gene. CDR3 length: 13 amino acids. Trimming at V came to 8 bases and at J to 5 bases, leaving 8 bases not matched to a gene.

The CDR3 DNA is TGTGCCAGCAGGGCAGGGGGAGGCTACACCTTC. This translates into CASRAGGGYTF. The rearrangement links TRBV6-5 to TRBJ1-2, with 7 bases matching TRBD1. From germline, CDR1 is MNHEY and CDR2 SVGAGI. The CDR3 runs 11 residues. The V segment lost 6 bases and the J segment 8 bases; nucleotides outside the gene matches: 3.

CDR3 nucleotide sequence: TGTGCCAGAAGCCCTCGACCGCGGACAGGGGGCCGGACTGAAGCTTTCTTT. Translating gives CARSPRPRTGGRTEAFF. The J gene is TRBJ1-1, the V gene TRBV7-5; the D call in the table, TRBD1, was not verified against the DNA. TRBV7-5 corresponds to a pseudogene. This CDR3 has 17 amino acids.